The 6 T cell receptor beta chains presented below share a single source sample, sequenced in a study of shared clonotypes between healthy human individuals. Assay: immunoSEQ multiplex PCR; the TCRdb copy retains only in-frame clones and omits some. The sample carries some 2 million clones, roughly 96% recorded once. Sequenced: naive CD4+ T cells sorted from blood. Regarding subset: CD45RA+ positively selected. Receptors originate from a man between 18 and 29 years old in good health.

The V gene is TRBV13, the J gene TRBJ2-5; D is possibly TRBD2 (6 bases). Germline assignment: CDR1 PRHDT and CDR2 FYEKMQ (reference sequence). The CDR3 loop spans 15 amino acids. Trimming took 3 bases from V and 7 from J, leaving 18 bases between them. CDR3 sequence (DNA): TGTGCCAGCAGCTTCTCTCTGGGGGGAGCGGTGACCCAGTACTTC. Amino acid sequence: CASSFSLGGAVTQYF.

On this clone itself: The same CDR3 arises from other DNA sequences in this sample as well. The chain is built from TRBV10-2 and TRBJ2-7, with no clear D. The CDR3 has 11 amino acids. Germline CDR1 and CDR2: WSHSY and SAAADI. With 3 bases removed from V and 4 bases from J, the gap between germline ends came to 4 bases. The CDR3 loop is CASSESYEQYF. The CDR3 DNA follows: TGCGCCAGCAGTGAAAGTTACGAGCAGTACTTC.

V usage is TRBV10-3 and J usage is TRBJ2-7; D is possibly TRBD1 (5 bases). With 10 bases removed from V and 0 bases from J, the gap between germline ends came to 10 bases. This CDR3 region has 12 residues. Germline lookup yields CDR1 ENHRY and CDR2 SYGVKD. The CDR3 coding sequence is TGTGCCACCGAAGACAGCTCCTACGAGCAGTACTTC. Its translation: CATEDSSYEQYF.

The chain is built from TRBV18 and TRBJ1-1; D unclear. Between the trimmed V and J ends, which lost 1 base and 2 bases, there was a span of 14 bases. The CDR3 runs to 16 residues. CDR1 and CDR2 (germline): KGHSH, LQKENI. DNA for the CDR3: TGTGCCAGCTCACCACAGAGGCTACAGACAAACACTGAAGCTTTCTTT. Encoded protein: CASSPQRLQTNTEAFF.

The rearrangement uses TRBV7-2 and TRBJ2-3; 10 nucleotides align to TRBD2. The CDR3 covers 17 residues. The germline V gene has CDR1 SGHTA and CDR2 FQGNSA. The V segment lost 4 bases and the J segment 1 base; nucleotides outside the gene matches: 8. The CDR3 reads CASSSQVSGGRTDTQYF. In DNA form, the CDR3 reads TGTGCCAGCAGCTCACAGGTTAGCGGGGGGCGCACAGATACGCAGTATTTT.

This chain joins TRBV6-5 and TRBJ1-2; unclear D gene. The CDR3 contains 13 residues. V was shortened by 2 bases and J by 6 bases, with 10 bases between the two germline ends. Germline V gene sequence: CDR1 MNHEY, CDR2 SVGAGI. CDR3 DNA: TGTGCCAGCAGTTACCGGGTTTCTGATGGCTACACCTTC. Translated: CASSYRVSDGYTF.